This T cell receptor beta chain was sequenced during a study of blood T cells in healthy people across ages. In terms of origin and age, donors were healthy Caucasian individuals from Russia aged 6 to 90. Whenever a sample was processed, at least 6.5 million PBMCs were isolated. A sample-barcoded 5' primer and a J-beta primer mix were used in a second PCR of roughly 7 to 11 cycles. TCRdb processed the 5' RACE reads anew with MiXCR; each CDR3 protein has one entry. Of more than 600,000 distinct CDR3 sequences detected, approximately 25% appear once; the ten largest clones hold 9.4%. The germline gives CDR1 SQVTM, CDR2 ANQGSEA. This CDR3 comprises 14 residues. With 7 bases clipped from V and 6 bases from J, the junction kept 11 bases outside the gene matches. This clonotype has more than one count but fewer than ten. The same data also contributed to another study, on T cells of mothers and their children.

The receptor was isolated from a boy aged 5-17 years in good health. Material: blood. This sequence joins TRBV29-1 and TRBJ1-4, with 7 bases matching TRBD1. The CDR3 sequence: CSGRTGVRDEKLFF. The CDR3, as DNA: TGCAGCGGCCGAACAGGGGTCCGTGATGAAAAACTGTTTTTT. Together with reference TRBV29-1 and TRBJ1-4, the CDR3 gives the full variable domain: SAVISQKPSRDICQRGTSLTIQCQVDSQVTMMFWYRQQPGQSLTLIATANQGSEATYESGFVIDKFPISRPNLTFSTLTVSNMSPEDSSIYLCSGRTGVRDEKLFFGSGTQLSVL.